This is a list of T cell receptor beta chains from one sample in a study of identical twins. TCRdb called the 5' RACE reads again in MiXCR, with one record for every CDR3 protein. The profile shows roughly 540,000 distinct CDR3 sequences, roughly 21% of them singletons. The sample was also linked to a second study, of T cells expressing NK-cell markers.

Sequencing was carried out using CD4+ T cells sorted from blood. These receptors were collected from a woman between 18 and 29 years old in good health. CDR3s include the opening cysteine and the closing phenylalanine or tryptophan. D genes are given only for firm matches. Only some rows state a clone size, as once, few, many or a class for expanded clones.

J gene	V gene	D gene	clone size	CDR3 DNA	CDR3 protein
TRBJ1-2	TRBV5-1	TRBD1	few	TGCGCCACCTCTAGAACGAGACAGGGGAGTAGCTACACCTTC	CATSRTRQGSSYTF
TRBJ1-6	TRBV5-1	TRBD1	few	TGCGCCAGCAGCCGGCTCTCGGACAGGGGAAATTCACCCCTCCACTTT	CASSRLSDRGNSPLHF
TRBJ2-3	TRBV4-3	TRBD2	-	TGCGCCAGCAGCCCGTATATGGGGCGGGAGTTAGATACGCAGTATTTT	CASSPYMGRELDTQYF
TRBJ1-1	TRBV7-3	-	-	TGTGCCAGCAGCTTCGCAAACACTGAAGCTTTCTTT	CASSFANTEAFF
TRBJ2-2	TRBV7-2	TRBD1	few	TGTGCCAGCAGCTTAGGGGACAGGATGACCGGGGAGCTGTTTTTT	CASSLGDRMTGELFF
TRBJ2-5	TRBV6-2/TRBV6-3	TRBD1	-	TGTGCCAGCAGTCCCAGACAGGGGTTCGCGAGACCTAAAGAGACCCAGTACTTC	CASSPRQGFARPKETQYF
TRBJ2-7	TRBV6-1	-	-	TGTGCCAGCAGACGCGGTGCGGGCAGGGAGCAGTACTTC	CASRRGAGREQYF
TRBJ1-1	TRBV12-3/TRBV12-4	-	few	TGTGCCAGCACCATGGATGAGTACACTGAAGCTTTCTTT	CASTMDEYTEAFF
TRBJ2-3	TRBV2	-	few	TGTGCCAGTAGCCGACAGATCGACACAGATACGCAGTATTTT	CASSRQIDTDTQYF
TRBJ1-5	TRBV5-1	-	few	TGCGCCAGCAGCTTGGGGGTGGGTCAGCCCCAGCATTTT	CASSLGVGQPQHF
TRBJ2-5	TRBV20-1	-	few	TGCAGTGGGGGAAGTGGAAAGACCCAGTACTTC	CSGGSGKTQYF
TRBJ1-1	TRBV6-5	-	-	TGTGCCAGCAGTTACTCGAACTCAAATGAAGCTTTCTTT	CASSYSNSNEAFF
TRBJ1-5	TRBV5-1	-	-	TGCGCCAGCAGCCCCGGTGACCACTCCAATCAGCCCCAGCATTTT	CASSPGDHSNQPQHF
TRBJ2-1	TRBV4-3	-	few	TGCGCCAGCAGCCAGGGTAGCGGCACAATTAATGAGCAGTTCTTC	CASSQGSGTINEQFF
TRBJ1-5	TRBV5-5	-	-	TGTGCCAGCAGCCGTGCAGGGGCGGCTCAGCCCCAGCATTTT	CASSRAGAAQPQHF
TRBJ2-2	TRBV29-1	TRBD2	few	TGCAGCGGTTCCGGTGGCGGGGGGGCCCACGCGAACACCGGGGAGCTGTTTTTT	CSGSGGGGAHANTGELFF
TRBJ1-2	TRBV29-1	-	few	TGCAGCGTTAGTGTCTGGCTAGAGGACTATGGCTACACCTTC	CSVSVWLEDYGYTF
TRBJ2-1	TRBV24-1	-	-	TGTGCCACCAGCTCCACAGGTTACAATGAGCAGTTCTTC	CATSSTGYNEQFF